The 9 T cell receptor beta chains below come from one sample, sequenced in a study of cytomegalovirus exposure and HLA in healthy donors. PCR amplification relied on 60 Vbeta primers (plus 13 Jbeta primers). Sequencing used immunoSEQ multiplex PCR; TCRdb keeps in-frame clones, though not all of them. Of about 110,000 clones in the sample, 75% to 85% were seen once. Sequencing was done on a sample of PBMCs. Receptor source: a man between 50 and 59 years old in good health and CMV-seronegative.

This chain uses TRBV6-1 with TRBJ1-4, with a weak D call TRBD1 (5 bases). V lost 4 bases to trimming and J lost 4 bases, with 10 bases between them. This CDR3 contains 14 residues. CDR1 MNHNS and CDR2 SASEGT come from the germline V gene. CDR3 amino acids: CASSGSQGNEKLFF. The CDR3 coding sequence is TGTGCCAGCAGTGGATCCCAGGGTAATGAAAAACTGTTTTTT.

V and J are TRBV19 and TRBJ2-3; a weak D match, TRBD1 (6 bases). Germline V gene lookup returns CDR1 LNHDA and CDR2 SQIVND (reference sequence). V was cut by 3 bases and J by 2 bases, with 12 bases left in between. This CDR3 has 15 residues. The CDR3 sequence is CASSIQGNPTDTQYF. In DNA form, the CDR3 reads TGTGCCAGTAGTATTCAGGGGAACCCCACAGATACGCAGTATTTT.

The chain employs TRBV25-1 and TRBJ2-5, with 7 bases fitting TRBD1. The CDR3 covers 13 residues. The germline V gene has CDR1 MGHDK and CDR2 SYGVNS. V was pared by 5 bases and J by 4 bases, with 4 bases of the junction left unmatched. Here the CDR3 DNA reads TGTGCCAGCAGTAGAGGGGGCACAGAGACCCAGTACTTC. Amino acids: CASSRGGTETQYF.

This chain joins TRBV19 and TRBJ1-5, with D possibly matching TRBD1 (5 bases). Germline CDR1 LNHDA, CDR2 SQIVND (reference sequence). The length of the CDR3 is 15 residues. V shed 4 bases and J shed 1 base, with 11 bases lying between them. Written as DNA, the CDR3 is TGTGCCAGTAGTACCCATCGACAGAGCAATCAGCCCCAGCATTTT. This sequence encodes CASSTHRQSNQPQHF.

V and J are TRBV6-5 and TRBJ2-3; no clear D. Deletions cut 7 bases from V and 5 bases from J, with 7 bases between. The CDR3 sequence is 11 residues long. Germline loops: CDR1 MNHEY, CDR2 SVGAGI. DNA of the CDR3: TGTGCCAGCAAAAGAGGAGATACGCAGTATTTT. Protein product: CASKRGDTQYF.

The chain combines TRBV7-9 with TRBJ2-7; TRBD1 is a possible D gene (6 bases). Germline CDR1 reads SEHNR; CDR2 reads FQNEAQ (reference sequence). The V end was cut by 5 bases, the J end by 2 bases, with 16 bases between. The CDR3 is made up of 15 amino acids. CDR3 amino acids: CASSRIWDTAYEQYF. DNA of the CDR3: TGTGCCAGCAGCCGAATTTGGGACACCGCCTACGAGCAGTACTTC. Combining the CDR3 with reference TRBV7-9 and TRBJ2-7 gives the whole variable domain DTGVSQNPRHKITKRGQNVTFRCDPISEHNRLYWYRQTLGQGPEFLTYFQNEAQLEKSRLLSDRFSAERPKGSFSTLEIQRTEQGDSAMYLCASSRIWDTAYEQYFGPGTRLTVT.

This clone has just one count. For the CDR3, the DNA is TGCGCCAGCACAGGAAGCGGGGGGTTGAGGGAGACCCAGTACTTC. Its translation is CASTGSGGLRETQYF. V gene TRBV5-1 combines with J gene TRBJ2-5; 9 positions agree with TRBD2. Germline values: CDR1 SGHRS, CDR2 YFSETQ. The CDR3 has 15 residues. V trimming: 6 bases; J trimming: 5 bases; junction bases outside the gene matches: 11.

The J gene is TRBJ1-1, the V gene TRBV28; tentatively, D is TRBD1 (6 bases). In germline, CDR1 is MDHEN, CDR2 SYDVKM. V shed 5 bases and J shed 3 bases, with 13 bases lying between them. The CDR3 totals 14 residues. In DNA, the CDR3 is TGTGCCAGCAGTCCTCGACAGGAGGACACTGAAGCTTTCTTT. Its translation is CASSPRQEDTEAFF.

The sample holds a few counts of this clone. The gene calls are TRBV6-1 and TRBJ1-4, with 7 bases that match TRBD1. From germline, CDR1 is MNHNS and CDR2 SASEGT. This CDR3 comprises 14 residues. V lost 7 bases and J lost 8; bases outside the gene matches: 10. In nucleotides, the CDR3 is TGTGCCAGCAACAATGGGGGGACAGTCGAAAAACTGTTTTTT. Protein product: CASNNGGTVEKLFF.